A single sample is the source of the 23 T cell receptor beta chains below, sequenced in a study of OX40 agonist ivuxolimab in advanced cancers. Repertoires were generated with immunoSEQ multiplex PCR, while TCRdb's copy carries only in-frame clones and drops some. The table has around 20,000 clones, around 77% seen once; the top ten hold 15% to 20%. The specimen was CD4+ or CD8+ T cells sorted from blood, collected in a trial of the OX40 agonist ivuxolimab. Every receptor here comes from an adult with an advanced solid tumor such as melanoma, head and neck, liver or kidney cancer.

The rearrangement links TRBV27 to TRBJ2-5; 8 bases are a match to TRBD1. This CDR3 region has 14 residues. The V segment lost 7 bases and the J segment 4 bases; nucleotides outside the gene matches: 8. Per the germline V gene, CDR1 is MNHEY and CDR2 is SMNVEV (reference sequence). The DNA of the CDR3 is TGTGCCAGCAAATCGACAGGGGTAGGAGAGACCCAGTACTTC. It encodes CASKSTGVGETQYF.

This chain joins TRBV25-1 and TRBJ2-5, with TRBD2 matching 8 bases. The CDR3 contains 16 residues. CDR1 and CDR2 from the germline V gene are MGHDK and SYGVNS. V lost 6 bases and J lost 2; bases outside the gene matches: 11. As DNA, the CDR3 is TGTGCCAGCAGCGACCCGGGACTAGTAGGTCAAGAGACCCAGTACTTC. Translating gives CASSDPGLVGQETQYF. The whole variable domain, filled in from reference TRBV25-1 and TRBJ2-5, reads EADIYQTPRYLVIGTGKKITLECSQTMGHDKMYWYQQDPGMELHLIHYSYGVNSTEKGDLSSESTVSRIRTEHFPLTLESARPSHTSQYLCASSDPGLVGQETQYFGPGTRLLVL.

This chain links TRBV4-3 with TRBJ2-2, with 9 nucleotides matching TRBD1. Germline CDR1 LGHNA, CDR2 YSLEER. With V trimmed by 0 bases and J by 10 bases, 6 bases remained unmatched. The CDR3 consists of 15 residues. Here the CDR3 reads CASSQDADRGPELFF. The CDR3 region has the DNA TGCGCCAGCAGCCAAGATGCGGACAGGGGCCCGGAGCTGTTTTTT.

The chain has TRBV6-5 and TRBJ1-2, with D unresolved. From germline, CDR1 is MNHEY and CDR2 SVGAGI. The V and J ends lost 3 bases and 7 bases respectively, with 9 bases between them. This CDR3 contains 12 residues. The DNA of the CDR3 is TGTGCCAGCAGTTATGGTATGGGTGGCTACACCTTC. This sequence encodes CASSYGMGGYTF.

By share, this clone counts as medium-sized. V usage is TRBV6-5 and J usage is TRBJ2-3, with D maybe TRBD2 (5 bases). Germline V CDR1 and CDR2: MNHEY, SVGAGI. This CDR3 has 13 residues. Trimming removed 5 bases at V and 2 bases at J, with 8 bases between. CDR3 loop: CASSRGFTDTQYF. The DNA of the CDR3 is TGTGCCAGCAGTCGAGGGTTCACAGATACGCAGTATTTT.

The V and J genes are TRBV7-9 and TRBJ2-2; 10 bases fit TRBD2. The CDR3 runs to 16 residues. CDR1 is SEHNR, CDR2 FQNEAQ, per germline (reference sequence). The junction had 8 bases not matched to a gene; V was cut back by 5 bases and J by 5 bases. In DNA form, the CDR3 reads TGTGCCAGCAGCAAACCCCCGGGACTAGCGACCGGGGAGCTGTTTTTT. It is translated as CASSKPPGLATGELFF.

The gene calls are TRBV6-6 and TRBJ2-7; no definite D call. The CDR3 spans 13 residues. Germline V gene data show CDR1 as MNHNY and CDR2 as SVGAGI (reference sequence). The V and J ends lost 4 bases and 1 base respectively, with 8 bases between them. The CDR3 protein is CASSLTDSYEQYF. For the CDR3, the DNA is TGTGCCAGCAGTTTGACGGATTCCTACGAGCAGTACTTC.

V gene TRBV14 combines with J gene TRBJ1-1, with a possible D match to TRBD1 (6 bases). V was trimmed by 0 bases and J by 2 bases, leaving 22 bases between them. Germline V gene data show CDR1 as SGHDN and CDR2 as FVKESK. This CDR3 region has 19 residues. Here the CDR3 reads CASSQDGVSTGWVNTEAFF. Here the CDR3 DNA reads TGTGCCAGCAGCCAAGATGGGGTTTCTACAGGGTGGGTAAACACTGAAGCTTTCTTT.

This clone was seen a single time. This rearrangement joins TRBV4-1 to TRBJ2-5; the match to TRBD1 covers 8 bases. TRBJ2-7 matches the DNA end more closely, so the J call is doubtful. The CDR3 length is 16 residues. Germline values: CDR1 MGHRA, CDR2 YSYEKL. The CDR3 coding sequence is TGCGCCAGCAGCCACCGACAGGGGCATTCCCCCTACGAGCAGTACTTC. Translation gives CASSHRQGHSPYEQYF.

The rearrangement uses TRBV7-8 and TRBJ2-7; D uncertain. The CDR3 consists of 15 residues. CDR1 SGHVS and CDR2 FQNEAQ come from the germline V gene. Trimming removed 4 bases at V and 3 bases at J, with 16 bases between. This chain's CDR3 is CASSSGVGNYYEQYF. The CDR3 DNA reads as TGTGCCAGCAGCTCAGGTGTGGGGAACTACTACGAGCAGTACTTC.

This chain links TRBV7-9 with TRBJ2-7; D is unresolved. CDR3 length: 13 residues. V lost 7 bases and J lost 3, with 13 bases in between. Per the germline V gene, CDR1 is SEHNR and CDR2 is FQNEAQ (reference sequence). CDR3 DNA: TGTGCCAGCAACACCGTCGGAAGCTACGAGCAGTACTTC. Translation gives CASNTVGSYEQYF.

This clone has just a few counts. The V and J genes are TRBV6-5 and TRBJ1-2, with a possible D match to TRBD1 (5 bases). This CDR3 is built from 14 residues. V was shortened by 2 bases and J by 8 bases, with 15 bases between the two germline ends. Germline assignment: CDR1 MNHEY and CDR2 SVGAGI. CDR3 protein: CASSYSSGLWGYTF. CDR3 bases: TGTGCCAGCAGTTACAGTTCAGGGTTGTGGGGCTACACCTTC.

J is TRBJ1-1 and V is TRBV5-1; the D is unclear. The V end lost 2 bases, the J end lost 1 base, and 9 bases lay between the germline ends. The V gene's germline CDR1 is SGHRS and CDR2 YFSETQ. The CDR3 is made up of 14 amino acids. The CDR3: CASSFQVENTEAFF. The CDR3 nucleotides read TGCGCCAGCAGCTTCCAGGTTGAGAACACTGAAGCTTTCTTT.

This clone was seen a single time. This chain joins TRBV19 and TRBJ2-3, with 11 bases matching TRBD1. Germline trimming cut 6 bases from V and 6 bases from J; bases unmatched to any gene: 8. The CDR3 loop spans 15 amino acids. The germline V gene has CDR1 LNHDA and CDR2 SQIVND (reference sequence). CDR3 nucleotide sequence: TGTGCCAGTAGGCGGGACAGGGGGTCAGGGGATACGCAGTATTTT. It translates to CASRRDRGSGDTQYF.

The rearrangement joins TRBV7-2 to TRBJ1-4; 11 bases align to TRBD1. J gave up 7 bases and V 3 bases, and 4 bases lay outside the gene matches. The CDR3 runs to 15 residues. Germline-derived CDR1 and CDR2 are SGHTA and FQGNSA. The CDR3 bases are TGTGCCAGCAGCTTTTGGGACAGGGGGGGTGAAAAACTGTTTTTT. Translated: CASSFWDRGGEKLFF.

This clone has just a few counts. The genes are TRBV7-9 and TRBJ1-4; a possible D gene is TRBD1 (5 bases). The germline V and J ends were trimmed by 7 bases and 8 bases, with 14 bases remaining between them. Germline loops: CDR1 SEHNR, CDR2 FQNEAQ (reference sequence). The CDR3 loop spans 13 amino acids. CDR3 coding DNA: TGTGCCAGCAACAACGGGGGGAAAGAAAAACTGTTTTTT. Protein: CASNNGGKEKLFF.

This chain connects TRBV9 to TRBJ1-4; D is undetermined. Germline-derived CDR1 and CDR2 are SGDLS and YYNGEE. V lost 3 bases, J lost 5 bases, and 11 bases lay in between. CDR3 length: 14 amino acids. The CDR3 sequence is CASSANGWNEKLFF. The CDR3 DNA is TGTGCCAGCAGCGCAAACGGATGGAATGAAAAACTGTTTTTT.

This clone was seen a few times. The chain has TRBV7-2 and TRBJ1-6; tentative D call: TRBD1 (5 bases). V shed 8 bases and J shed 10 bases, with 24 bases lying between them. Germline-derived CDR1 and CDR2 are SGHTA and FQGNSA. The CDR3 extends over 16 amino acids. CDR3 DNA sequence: TGTGCCAGCCTAGCTCCGTATATGGAGGGGACCTCACCCCTCCACTTT. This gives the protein CASLAPYMEGTSPLHF.

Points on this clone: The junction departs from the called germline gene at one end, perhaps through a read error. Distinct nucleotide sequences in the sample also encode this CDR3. CDR3 nucleotides: TGTGCTAGCAGTTTCCTACCCTCCACAGATACGCAGTATTTT. Translation gives CASSFLPSTDTQYF. V is TRBV6-5 and J is TRBJ2-3; unclear D gene. Germline V gene sequence: CDR1 MNHEY, CDR2 SVGAGI. The CDR3 sequence is 14 residues long.

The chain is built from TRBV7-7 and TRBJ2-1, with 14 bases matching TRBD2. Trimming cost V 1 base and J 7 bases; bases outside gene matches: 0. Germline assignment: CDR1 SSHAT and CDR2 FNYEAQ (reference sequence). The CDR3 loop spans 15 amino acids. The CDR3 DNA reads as TGTGCCAGCAGCTTAGGACTAGCGGGGGGGAATGAGCAGTTCTTC. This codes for CASSLGLAGGNEQFF.

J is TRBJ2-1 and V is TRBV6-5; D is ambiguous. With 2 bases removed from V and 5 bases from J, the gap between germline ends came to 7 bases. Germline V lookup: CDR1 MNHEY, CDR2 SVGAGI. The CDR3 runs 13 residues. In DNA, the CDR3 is TGTGCCAGCAGTTACAGGCACAACAATGAGCAGTTCTTC. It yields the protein CASSYRHNNEQFF.

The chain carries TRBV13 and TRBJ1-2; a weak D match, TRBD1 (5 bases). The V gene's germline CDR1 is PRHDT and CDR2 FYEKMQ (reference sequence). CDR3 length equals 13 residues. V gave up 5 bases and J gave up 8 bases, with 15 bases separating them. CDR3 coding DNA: TGTGCCAGCAGCGCTGGACTGGCAGGGGGCTACACCTTC. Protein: CASSAGLAGGYTF.

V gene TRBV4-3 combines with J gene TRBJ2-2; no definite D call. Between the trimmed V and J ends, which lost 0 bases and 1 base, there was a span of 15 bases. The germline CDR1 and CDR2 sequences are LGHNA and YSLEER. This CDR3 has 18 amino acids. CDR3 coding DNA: TGCGCCAGCAGCCAAGATCTTCTGTTGCACAGGAACACCGGGGAGCTGTTTTTT. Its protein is CASSQDLLLHRNTGELFF.